The 5 T cell receptor beta chains given below trace back to one sample, sequenced in a study of T cell responses to AZD1222 COVID-19 vaccine. The table came from immunoSEQ multiplex PCR; TCRdb's copy has only in-frame clones and leaves some out. The sample holds roughly 110,000 clones; 80% to 85% are singletons and the top ten take roughly 9%. Sequencing used peripheral blood, obtained on day 0 of AZD1222 vaccination. All receptors derive from an adult in good health.

The rearrangement uses TRBV5-1 and TRBJ2-5, with 8 bases that match TRBD1. V gave up 3 bases and J gave up 4 bases; unmatched junction bases: 2. The germline CDR1 and CDR2 sequences are SGHRS and YFSETQ. The CDR3 length is 13 residues. In DNA, the CDR3 is TGCGCCAGCAGCTCACAGGGGGGAGAGACCCAGTACTTC. It codes for CASSSQGGETQYF.

This clone was detected only a few times. The V and J genes are TRBV6-5 and TRBJ2-7, with D maybe TRBD2 (6 bases). There are 13 residues in the CDR3. Trimming pared 7 bases from V and 0 bases from J, leaving 10 bases between. The V gene's germline CDR1 is MNHEY and CDR2 SVGAGI. Here the CDR3 reads CASTGLTSYEQYF. CDR3 coding DNA: TGTGCCAGCACGGGACTGACCTCCTACGAGCAGTACTTC.

The chain has TRBV2 and TRBJ1-2, with TRBD1 matching over 7 bases. CDR1 and CDR2 (germline): SNHLY, FYNNEI. The CDR3 has 15 amino acids. The V and J ends lost 4 bases and 4 bases, in that order; junction bases with no gene match: 9. The CDR3 protein is CASSGGQGGVYGYTF. DNA for the CDR3: TGTGCCAGCAGTGGGGGCCAGGGGGGTGTCTATGGCTACACCTTC.

The gene calls are TRBV20-1 and TRBJ2-7; tentative D call: TRBD2 (6 bases). Trimming took 3 bases from V and 4 from J, leaving 16 bases between them. Germline loops: CDR1 DFQATT, CDR2 SNEGSKA (reference sequence). There are 14 residues in the CDR3. The CDR3 DNA follows: TGCAGTGCTAGTCGGGCTAGCGCAAAATACGAGCAGTACTTC. This sequence encodes CSASRASAKYEQYF.

V usage is TRBV6-6 and J usage is TRBJ2-7, with D maybe TRBD1 (6 bases). Germline V gives CDR1 MNHNY, CDR2 SVGAGI (reference sequence). The CDR3 loop spans 14 amino acids. Trimming removed 1 base from V and 1 base from J, with 8 bases in between. The CDR3 coding sequence is TGTGCCAGCAGTTACTTGGACAGTTCCTACGAGCAGTACTTC. Translation gives CASSYLDSSYEQYF.